The rows below give T cell receptor beta chains drawn from one sample of a study of identical twins. TCRdb re-derived calls from the 5' RACE reads in MiXCR, one entry per CDR3 protein. Here the sample spans some 500,000 distinct CDR3 sequences, roughly an eighth being singletons. In addition, the sample was reused for a study of yellow fever vaccine responses in identical twins.

The sample consisted of CD4+ T cells sorted from blood. These receptors came from a woman aged 18-29 years in good health. Each CDR3 is given with its conserved first and last residue. The order of the fields is D gene, J gene, clone size, V gene, CDR3 protein, CDR3 DNA. A D gene is named only where the DNA matches it firmly. The size of a clone is reported for some rows only, either as once, few or many, or as a class for expanded clones.

NA TRBJ2-7 NA TRBV2 CASMDGYSYEQYF TGTGCCAGCATGGACGGATACTCCTACGAGCAGTACTTC
TRBD1 TRBJ1-6 few TRBV6-1 CASSRTGGSPLHF TGTGCCAGCAGCCGGACAGGGGGCTCACCCCTCCACTTT
NA TRBJ2-7 NA TRBV7-9 CASSDRQYQEQYF TGTGCCAGCAGCGACCGACAGTATCAAGAGCAGTACTTC
NA TRBJ1-4 NA TRBV12-3/TRBV12-4 CASSLKQLGEKLFF TGTGCCAGCAGCCTAAAGCAGCTGGGGGAAAAACTGTTTTTT
TRBD2 TRBJ2-1 NA TRBV11-2 CASSASGTGGPSYNEQFF TGTGCCAGCAGCGCAAGCGGAACGGGAGGGCCGTCTTACAATGAGCAGTTCTTC
NA TRBJ2-7 NA TRBV7-2 CASSLEIGASYEQYF TGTGCCAGCAGCTTAGAGATAGGGGCCTCCTACGAGCAGTACTTC
TRBD1 TRBJ2-2 few TRBV12-3/TRBV12-4 CASRYQTGIGQAGELFF TGTGCCAGCAGATATCAGACAGGGATCGGGCAAGCCGGGGAGCTGTTTTTT
TRBD1 TRBJ2-2 few TRBV20-1 CSASDRPNTGELFF TGCAGTGCTTCGGACAGGCCGAACACCGGGGAGCTGTTTTTT
TRBD1 TRBJ2-1 NA TRBV11-3 CASSETGDSYNEQFF TGTGCCAGCAGCGAAACAGGGGATTCCTACAATGAGCAGTTCTTC
NA TRBJ2-5 few TRBV19 CASSVDSGETQYF TGTGCCAGTAGTGTGGACTCAGGAGAGACCCAGTACTTC
TRBD1 TRBJ2-7 NA TRBV10-3 CAISEGTGVEQYF TGTGCCATCAGTGAAGGGACAGGGGTCGAGCAGTACTTC
NA TRBJ1-1 few TRBV20-1 CSARVVDTEAFF TGCAGTGCTAGAGTGGTAGACACTGAAGCTTTCTTT
TRBD2 TRBJ2-3 few TRBV5-6 CASSLAGLAVWADTQYF TGTGCCAGCAGCTTGGCCGGACTAGCGGTATGGGCAGATACGCAGTATTTT
TRBD1 TRBJ2-1 few TRBV2 CASSAKTGDNEQFF TGTGCCAGCAGTGCAAAGACAGGGGACAATGAGCAGTTCTTC
NA TRBJ2-1 few TRBV30 CAWSVASYNEQFF TGTGCCTGGAGTGTGGCCTCATACAATGAGCAGTTCTTC
NA TRBJ2-5 NA TRBV5-6 CASSLAGRKQETQYF TGTGCCAGCAGCTTGGCGGGACGAAAGCAAGAGACCCAGTACTTC
NA TRBJ2-2 few TRBV12-3/TRBV12-4 CASSLLLGGANTGELFF TGTGCCAGCAGTTTACTTCTCGGCGGAGCGAACACCGGGGAGCTGTTTTTT
NA TRBJ2-2 few TRBV19 CASSSGPVGTGELFF TGTGCCAGTAGTTCCGGGCCCGTAGGGACCGGGGAGCTGTTTTTT
NA TRBJ2-5 NA TRBV12-3/TRBV12-4 CASSLEVGGSQTQYF TGTGCCAGCAGTTTAGAGGTGGGGGGCAGTCAGACCCAGTACTTC
TRBD2 TRBJ2-1 NA TRBV3-1 CASSPPFASGRFYNEQFF TGTGCCAGCAGCCCACCCTTCGCGTCCGGGAGGTTCTACAATGAGCAGTTCTTC
TRBD1 TRBJ2-3 NA TRBV18 CASSPIPGQSTDTQYF TGTGCCAGCTCACCGATCCCGGGACAGAGCACAGATACGCAGTATTTT
NA TRBJ1-2 few TRBV4-3 CASSPQYGYTF TGCGCCAGCAGCCCACAATATGGCTACACCTTC
TRBD2 TRBJ2-5 NA TRBV6-2/TRBV6-3 CASSYRTSGRWNQETQYF TGTGCCAGCAGTTACCGGACTAGCGGGCGGTGGAACCAAGAGACCCAGTACTTC
NA TRBJ2-2 NA TRBV2 CASSEKGHGGRFF TGTGCCAGCAGTGAAAAGGGACACGGGGGCAGGTTTTTT
NA TRBJ2-3 NA TRBV7-2 CASSFISTDTQYF TGTGCCAGCAGCTTCATTAGCACAGATACGCAGTATTTT
NA TRBJ1-1 NA TRBV28 CASSVLEPNTEAFF TGTGCCAGCAGTGTACTTGAGCCGAACACTGAAGCTTTCTTT
NA TRBJ2-6 NA TRBV18 CASSRKTGSSGANVLTF TGTGCCAGCTCACGAAAAACGGGGAGCTCTGGGGCCAACGTCCTGACTTTC
TRBD2 TRBJ2-7 NA TRBV27 CASSLSGRAPYYEQYF TGTGCCAGCAGTTTAAGCGGGAGGGCCCCCTACTACGAGCAGTACTTC
NA TRBJ2-4 once TRBV11-2 CASSSPTSTKNIQYF TGTGCCAGCAGCTCCCCGACCAGTACCAAAAACATTCAGTACTTC
NA TRBJ2-2 NA TRBV12-3/TRBV12-4 CASSPRGIRDTGELFF TGTGCCAGCAGTCCTCGAGGTATAAGGGACACCGGGGAGCTGTTTTTT
NA TRBJ2-5 NA TRBV18 CASSPGWGTQETQYF TGTGCCAGCTCACCGGGATGGGGGACACAAGAGACCCAGTACTTC
NA TRBJ2-2 few TRBV7-2 CASSLAATGELFF TGTGCCAGCAGCTTAGCCGCAACCGGGGAGCTGTTTTTT
TRBD2 TRBJ2-1 NA TRBV7-9 CASSSLGTSGGNEQFF TGTGCCAGCAGCTCCTTGGGGACTAGCGGTGGCAATGAGCAGTTCTTC
NA TRBJ2-5 few TRBV20-1 CSAPRQETQYF TGCAGTGCTCCTCGCCAAGAGACCCAGTACTTC
NA TRBJ2-1 many TRBV5-1 CASSLGRGGSYNEQFF TGCGCCAGCAGCTTGGGGCGAGGTGGCTCCTACAATGAGCAGTTCTTC
NA TRBJ2-3 few TRBV12-3/TRBV12-4 CASSRTRTDTQYF TGTGCCAGCAGTCGAACAAGGACAGATACGCAGTATTTT
TRBD2 TRBJ2-2 few TRBV12-3/TRBV12-4 CASPRGPLAGVTGELFF TGTGCCAGCCCTCGAGGCCCGTTAGCGGGAGTCACCGGGGAGCTGTTTTTT
TRBD2 TRBJ2-3 few TRBV18 CASSDGDSGRGTDTQYF TGTGCCAGCTCAGACGGAGATAGCGGGAGAGGTACAGATACGCAGTATTTT
NA TRBJ2-1 few TRBV11-2 CASSPTGNEQFF TGTGCCAGCAGCCCAACGGGTAATGAGCAGTTCTTC
TRBD2 TRBJ2-7 NA TRBV28 CASSPMGLAVSYEQYF TGTGCCAGCAGTCCCATGGGACTAGCGGTCTCCTACGAGCAGTACTTC